One and the same sample provided the 2 T cell receptor beta chains below, sequenced in a study of blood T cell repertoires in COVID-19. Profiling relied on immunoSEQ multiplex PCR, and the TCRdb table lists in-frame clones only, not all of them. The profile shows 50,000 or so clones, 60% to 80% of them singletons. Sequenced: peripheral blood. These receptors originate from a human donor with active or convalescent COVID-19. The donor label of this sample is uncertain.

This clone has just one count. The V and J genes are TRBV5-1 and TRBJ2-5, with D maybe TRBD1 (5 bases). This CDR3 has 14 amino acids. V lost 4 bases and J lost 1, with 11 bases in between. The germline gives CDR1 SGHRS, CDR2 YFSETQ. This chain's CDR3 is CASSTQGPQETQYF. CDR3 DNA sequence: TGCGCCAGCAGCACCCAGGGCCCCCAAGAGACCCAGTACTTC.

The chain employs TRBV6-6 and TRBJ1-4; 7 bases fit TRBD1. The V and J ends lost 6 bases and 1 base, in that order; junction bases with no gene match: 8. Germline loops: CDR1 MNHNY, CDR2 SVGAGI (reference sequence). The CDR3 extends over 16 amino acids. The CDR3 DNA reads as TGTGCCAGCAGCGCGGGGGGGACAGAAACTAATGAAAAACTGTTTTTT. This encodes CASSAGGTETNEKLFF.